The 9 T cell receptor beta chains below all came from one sample that was sequenced in a study of T cell responses to AZD1222 COVID-19 vaccine (dated by TCRdb to the early 2020s). What the time point label conveys for this sample: about 28 days (+/-7) after the second vaccine dose. Taken with the paper, the label for treatment or condition translates to: meningococcal conjugate vaccine given as trial control. The receptor library was made with the immunoSEQ multiplex PCR assay. Imported from immuneACCESS, the table was reduced by TCRdb to in-frame sequences with V and J called. These copies leave out some clones; in studies compared against another copy, an unresolved V gene accounts for under half, and the cause of the remainder is not known. This sample has under 50,000 clones in its table, and over 75% of those were observed once. The ten largest clonotypes hold about a fifth of the sample. The sequencing here drew on peripheral blood, taken 28 days after the second dose of the MenACWY control vaccine. These receptor sequences come from an adult who received the MenACWY meningococcal vaccine as a control.

This clone has only a few counts. The chain uses TRBV2 and TRBJ1-4; TRBD1 agrees at 8 bases. CDR3 length: 15 residues. Germline CDR1 SNHLY, CDR2 FYNNEI. V was pared by 2 bases and J by 6 bases, with 5 bases of the junction left unmatched. CDR3: CASSEKSGGYEKLFF. The DNA for the CDR3 is TGTGCCAGCAGTGAAAAGTCAGGGGGCTATGAAAAACTGTTTTTT.

This clone has a single count. The V call is TRBV6-6, the J call TRBJ1-3; TRBD1 is a possible D gene (6 bases). V lost 7 bases and J lost 2, with 18 bases in between. This CDR3 region has 16 residues. Looked up from germline, CDR1 is MNHNY and CDR2 is SVGAGI (reference sequence). CDR3: CASTPVGAKAGNTIYF. For the CDR3, the DNA is TGTGCCAGCACCCCTGTGGGGGCCAAAGCTGGAAACACCATATATTTT.

This chain joins TRBV4-1 and TRBJ1-4; 9 bases match TRBD1. The germline CDR1 and CDR2 sequences are MGHRA and YSYEKL. The CDR3 contains 15 residues. V lost 3 bases, J lost 5 bases, and 4 bases stayed unmatched. CDR3 sequence reads: CASSQGTGRNEKLFF. CDR3 in DNA: TGCGCCAGCAGCCAGGGGACAGGGAGGAATGAAAAACTGTTTTTT.

Here the CDR3 DNA reads TGTGCCAGCTCACCACCGGGGCAGGGTGCTGGCTACACCTTC. Translated: CASSPPGQGAGYTF. V is TRBV18 and J is TRBJ1-2; maybe TRBD1 (5 bases). This CDR3 is built from 14 residues. V lost 0 bases, J lost 7 bases, and 12 bases lay in between. Germline V gene sequence: CDR1 KGHSH, CDR2 LQKENI.

This clone was counted between two and nine times. The chain joins TRBV28 to TRBJ2-1, with D tentatively TRBD1 or TRBD2 (5 bases each). Germline lookup yields CDR1 MDHEN and CDR2 SYDVKM. This CDR3 is built from 15 residues. Trimming pared 6 bases from V and 3 bases from J, leaving 15 bases between. The CDR3 DNA reads TGTGCCAGCAGCCCAGTGGGGCGGGTCTACAATGAGCAGTTCTTC. It codes for CASSPVGRVYNEQFF.

The chain has TRBV6-5 and TRBJ1-2, with 8 bases identical to TRBD1. CDR1 and CDR2 from the germline V gene are MNHEY and SVGAGI. V dropped 5 bases and J dropped 3; count of bases not matched to a gene: 2. The CDR3 length is 13 residues. The CDR3 is CASSPGGDYGYTF. The CDR3 DNA reads TGTGCCAGCAGTCCAGGGGGCGACTATGGCTACACCTTC.

The gene calls are TRBV20-1 and TRBJ2-5; D remains ambiguous. Trimming removed 4 bases from V and 3 bases from J, with 6 bases in between. CDR1 and CDR2 from the germline V gene are DFQATT and SNEGSKA (reference sequence). The CDR3 runs 11 residues. CDR3: CSATPEETQYF. The CDR3, as DNA: TGCAGTGCTACCCCTGAAGAGACCCAGTACTTC.

The chain carries TRBV7-9 and TRBJ1-1; 7 nucleotides agree with TRBD1. V gave up 3 bases and J gave up 10 bases; unmatched junction bases: 5. CDR3 length equals 12 residues. The germline gives CDR1 SEHNR, CDR2 FQNEAQ (reference sequence). The CDR3 bases are TGTGCCAGCAGCTTCGACAGGGTGGGAGCTTTCTTT. Translation: CASSFDRVGAFF.

The chain links TRBV13 to TRBJ1-5; D is uncertain. Germline V lookup: CDR1 PRHDT, CDR2 FYEKMQ (reference sequence). Trimming removed 0 bases at V and 1 base at J, with 10 bases between. CDR3 length: 16 amino acids. The CDR3 spells CASSLGPRESNQPQHF. CDR3 DNA: TGTGCCAGCAGCTTAGGCCCCAGAGAGAGCAATCAGCCCCAGCATTTT.